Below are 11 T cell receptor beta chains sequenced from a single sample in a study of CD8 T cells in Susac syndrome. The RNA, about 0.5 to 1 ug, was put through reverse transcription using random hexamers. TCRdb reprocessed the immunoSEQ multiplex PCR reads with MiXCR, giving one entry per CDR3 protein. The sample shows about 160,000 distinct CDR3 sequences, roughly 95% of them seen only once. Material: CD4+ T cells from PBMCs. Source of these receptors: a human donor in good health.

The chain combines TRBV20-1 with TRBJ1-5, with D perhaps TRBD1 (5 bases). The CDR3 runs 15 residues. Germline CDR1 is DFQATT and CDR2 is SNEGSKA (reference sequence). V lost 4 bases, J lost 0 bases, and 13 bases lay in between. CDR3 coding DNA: TGCAGTGCTATCAGGCAGGGCAATAGCAATCAGCCCCAGCATTTT. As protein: CSAIRQGNSNQPQHF.

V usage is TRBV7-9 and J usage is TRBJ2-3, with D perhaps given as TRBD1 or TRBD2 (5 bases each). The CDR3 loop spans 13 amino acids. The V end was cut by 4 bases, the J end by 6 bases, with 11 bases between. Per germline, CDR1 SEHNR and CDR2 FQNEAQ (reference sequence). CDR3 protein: CASSSAWGDTQYF. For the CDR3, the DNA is TGTGCCAGCAGCTCTGCCTGGGGGGATACGCAGTATTTT.

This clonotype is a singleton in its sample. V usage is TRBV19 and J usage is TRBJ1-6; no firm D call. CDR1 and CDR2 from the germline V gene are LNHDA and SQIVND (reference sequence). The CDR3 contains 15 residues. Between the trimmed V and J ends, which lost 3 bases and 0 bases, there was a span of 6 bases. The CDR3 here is CASSMKSSYNSPLHF. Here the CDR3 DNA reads TGTGCCAGTAGTATGAAGAGCTCCTATAATTCACCCCTCCACTTT.

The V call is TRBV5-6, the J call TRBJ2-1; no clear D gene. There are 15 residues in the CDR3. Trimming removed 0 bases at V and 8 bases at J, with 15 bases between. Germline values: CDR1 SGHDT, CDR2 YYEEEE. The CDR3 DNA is TGTGCCAGCAGCTTGGAACAGTACCTCTCGGATGAGCAGTTCTTC. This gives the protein CASSLEQYLSDEQFF.

DNA of the CDR3: TGCAGTGCCTCCCGGGGACCTTTGTACCAAGAGACCCAGTACTTC. Protein product: CSASRGPLYQETQYF. This chain joins TRBV20-1 and TRBJ2-5; either TRBD1 or TRBD2 may supply D (5 bases each). V was clipped by 6 bases and J by 0 bases, with 17 bases between them. The V gene's germline CDR1 is DFQATT and CDR2 SNEGSKA (reference sequence). The CDR3 is 15 residues long.

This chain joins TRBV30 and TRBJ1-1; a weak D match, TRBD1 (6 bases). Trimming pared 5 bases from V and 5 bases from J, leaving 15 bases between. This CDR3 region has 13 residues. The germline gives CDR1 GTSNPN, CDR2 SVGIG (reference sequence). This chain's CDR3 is CAWDPGAGTEAFF. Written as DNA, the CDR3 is TGTGCCTGGGACCCGGGGGCTGGGACTGAAGCTTTCTTT.

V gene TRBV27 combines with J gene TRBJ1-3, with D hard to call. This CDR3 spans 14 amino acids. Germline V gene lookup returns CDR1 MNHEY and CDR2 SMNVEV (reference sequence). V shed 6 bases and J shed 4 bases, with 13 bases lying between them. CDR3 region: CASSHNRDGNTIYF. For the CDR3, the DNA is TGTGCCAGCAGCCACAACAGAGACGGAAACACCATATATTTT.

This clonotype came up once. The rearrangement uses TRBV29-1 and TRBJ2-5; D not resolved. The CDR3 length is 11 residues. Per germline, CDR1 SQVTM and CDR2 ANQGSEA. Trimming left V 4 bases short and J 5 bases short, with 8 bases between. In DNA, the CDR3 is TGCAGCGTTGCCCAAGTGGAGACCCAGTACTTC. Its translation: CSVAQVETQYF.

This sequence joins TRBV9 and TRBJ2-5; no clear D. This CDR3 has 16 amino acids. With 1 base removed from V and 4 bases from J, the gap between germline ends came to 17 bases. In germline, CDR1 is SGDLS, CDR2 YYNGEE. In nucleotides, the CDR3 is TGTGCCAGCAGCGTAAAACTACCCTGTCCCTCAGAGACCCAGTACTTC. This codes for CASSVKLPCPSETQYF. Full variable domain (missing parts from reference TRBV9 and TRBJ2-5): DSGVTQTPKHLITATGQRVTLRCSPRSGDLSVYWYQQSLDQGLQFLIQYYNGEERAKGNILERFSAQQFPDLHSELNLSSLELGDSALYFCASSVKLPCPSETQYFGPGTRLLVL.

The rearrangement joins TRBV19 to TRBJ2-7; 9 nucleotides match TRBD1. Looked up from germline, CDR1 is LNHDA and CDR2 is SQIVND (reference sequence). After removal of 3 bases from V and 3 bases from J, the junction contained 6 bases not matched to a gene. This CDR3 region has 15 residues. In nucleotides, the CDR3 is TGTGCCAGTAGTATTGGGGGACAGGGCTTCTACGAGCAGTACTTC. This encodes CASSIGGQGFYEQYF.

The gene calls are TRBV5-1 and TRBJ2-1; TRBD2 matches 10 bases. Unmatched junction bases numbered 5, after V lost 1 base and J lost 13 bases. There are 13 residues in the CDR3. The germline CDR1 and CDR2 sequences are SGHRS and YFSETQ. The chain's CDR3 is CASSLTSGERQFF. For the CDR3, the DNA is TGCGCCAGCAGCTTGACTAGCGGGGAAAGACAGTTCTTC.